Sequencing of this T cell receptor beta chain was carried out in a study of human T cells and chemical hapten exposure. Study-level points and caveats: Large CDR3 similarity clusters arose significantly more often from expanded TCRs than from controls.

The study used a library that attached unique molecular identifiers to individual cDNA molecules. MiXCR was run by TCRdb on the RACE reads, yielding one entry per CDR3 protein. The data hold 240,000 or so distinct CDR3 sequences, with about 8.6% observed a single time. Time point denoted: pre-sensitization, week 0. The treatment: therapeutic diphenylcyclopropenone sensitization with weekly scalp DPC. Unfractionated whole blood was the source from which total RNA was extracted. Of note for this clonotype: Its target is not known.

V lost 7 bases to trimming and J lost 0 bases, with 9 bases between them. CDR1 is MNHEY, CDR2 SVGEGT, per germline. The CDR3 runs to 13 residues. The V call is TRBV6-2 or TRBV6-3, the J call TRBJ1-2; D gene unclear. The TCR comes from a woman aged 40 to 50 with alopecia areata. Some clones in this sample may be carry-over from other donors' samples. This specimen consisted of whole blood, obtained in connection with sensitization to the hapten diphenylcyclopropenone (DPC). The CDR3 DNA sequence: TGTGCCAGCAAGTTAAATTCTAACTATGGCTACACCTTC. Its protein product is CASKLNSNYGYTF.